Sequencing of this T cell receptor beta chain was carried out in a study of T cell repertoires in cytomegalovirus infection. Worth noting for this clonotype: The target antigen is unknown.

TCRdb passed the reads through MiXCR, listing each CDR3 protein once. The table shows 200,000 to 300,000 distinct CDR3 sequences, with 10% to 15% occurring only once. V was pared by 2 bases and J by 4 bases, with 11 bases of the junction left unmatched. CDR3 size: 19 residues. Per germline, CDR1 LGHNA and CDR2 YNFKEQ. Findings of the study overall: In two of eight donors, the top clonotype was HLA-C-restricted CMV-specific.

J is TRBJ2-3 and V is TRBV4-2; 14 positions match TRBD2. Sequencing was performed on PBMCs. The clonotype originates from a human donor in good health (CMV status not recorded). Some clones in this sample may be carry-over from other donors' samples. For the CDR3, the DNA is TGTGCCAGCAGCCAACTTCGACTAGCGGGGGGGCCTATGGCAGATACGCAGTATTTT. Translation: CASSQLRLAGGPMADTQYF.